Shown below are 9 T cell receptor beta chains from a single sample sequenced in a study of spatial heterogeneity in lung cancer. Sample time point: sample taken at primary tumor resection. Researchers sequenced whole RNA taken from tumor, nontumor lung or frozen PBMC without sorting. MiXCR, applied by TCRdb to the 5' RACE reads, yields one record per CDR3 protein. The profile shows about 3,300 distinct CDR3 sequences, 29% of them singletons. This specimen was PBMCs, taken at surgery. The receptor source for this set is a female donor with early-stage non-small cell lung cancer.

This clonotype was observed a handful of times. This beta chain is a stray sequence in a library constructed for alpha chains; its clone size is not meaningful. The chain joins TRBV6-2 or TRBV6-3 to TRBJ2-3, with D unresolved. CDR3 length: 13 amino acids. In germline, CDR1 is MNHEY, CDR2 SVGEGT. The ends were cut back, 0 bases at V and 4 bases at J, with 5 bases in the middle. CDR3 nucleotides: TGTGCCAGCAGTTACTCTGGGGCAGATACGCAGTATTTT. Protein product: CASSYSGADTQYF.

This clonotype came up a few times. This beta chain is a stray read from a library made for alpha chains; its abundance is not meaningful. V usage is TRBV28 and J usage is TRBJ2-7, with D possibly being TRBD2 (5 bases). Trimming cost V 2 bases and J 3 bases, with 14 bases left between them. From germline, CDR1 is MDHEN and CDR2 SYDVKM. The length of the CDR3 is 15 residues. The CDR3 nucleotides read TGTGCCAGCAGTTTAGGTTTCGGACGGGGCTACGAGCAGTACTTC. Residues: CASSLGFGRGYEQYF.

Remarks on this clonotype: In a library made to pick up alpha chains, this beta chain is a stray read with a size that means little. The rearrangement joins TRBV7-2 to TRBJ2-1; D remains unclear. The CDR3 is made up of 14 amino acids. Deletions cut 0 bases from V and 7 bases from J, with 10 bases between. Germline values: CDR1 SGHTA, CDR2 FQGNSA. For the CDR3, the DNA is TGTGCCAGCAGCTTAGCGGCGACCAGGAATGAGCAGTTCTTC. Protein product: CASSLAATRNEQFF.

This clonotype turned up a few times. The library was prepared for alpha chains; this beta chain is a stray read, so its frequency means little. The J gene is TRBJ2-2, the V gene TRBV9; D possibly corresponds to TRBD1 (5 bases). Between the trimmed V and J ends, which lost 5 bases and 5 bases, there was a span of 16 bases. Germline V lookup: CDR1 SGDLS, CDR2 YYNGEE. The CDR3 has 15 residues. The CDR3 here is CASSAARQYTGELFF. The CDR3 bases are TGTGCCAGCAGTGCGGCTAGACAGTATACCGGGGAGCTGTTTTTT.

As to this clonotype: This beta chain appears as a stray read in a library generated for alpha chains; its size is not informative. The chain links TRBV7-9 to TRBJ2-1; possible D gene TRBD2, 5 bases. This CDR3 region has 12 residues. Germline CDR1 and CDR2: SEHNR and FQNEAQ (reference sequence). V shed 3 bases and J shed 9 bases, with 9 bases lying between them. The CDR3 here is CASSFRGIEQFF. The CDR3 region has the DNA TGTGCCAGCAGCTTCCGGGGTATTGAGCAGTTCTTC.

Notes on this clonotype: Because the library targeted alpha chains, this beta chain is an off-target read whose size means little. The CDR3: CANASGEAYEQYF. For the CDR3, the DNA is TGTGCCAACGCTAGCGGGGAGGCCTACGAGCAGTACTTC. This chain links TRBV28 with TRBJ2-7; 9 bases are a match to TRBD2. This CDR3 contains 13 residues. In germline, CDR1 is MDHEN, CDR2 SYDVKM. Trimming at V came to 10 bases and at J to 2 bases, leaving 6 bases not matched to a gene.

Notes on this clonotype: Since the library was made to target alpha chains, this beta chain is a stray read and its abundance is not meaningful. The V gene is TRBV30, the J gene TRBJ2-3, with 7 bases that match TRBD1. V was clipped by 7 bases and J by 0 bases; unmatched bases: 4. The CDR3 runs 13 residues. Germline V gene data show CDR1 as GTSNPN and CDR2 as SVGIG (reference sequence). The CDR3 DNA reads TGTGCCTTAGACAGGGCTAGCACAGATACGCAGTATTTT. Translation: CALDRASTDTQYF.

A few counts support this clonotype. This beta chain appears as a stray read in a library generated for alpha chains; its size is not informative. V gene TRBV2 combines with J gene TRBJ2-2, with 8 bases lining up with TRBD1. CDR1 SNHLY and CDR2 FYNNEI come from the germline V gene. The J segment lost 4 bases and the V segment lost 8 bases, leaving 15 bases of the junction unmatched. This CDR3 has 17 amino acids. The chain's CDR3 is CASLAGTGGRATGELFF. CDR3 DNA sequence: TGTGCCAGCCTAGCCGGCACAGGGGGTCGGGCCACCGGGGAGCTGTTTTTT.

About this clonotype: A library made for alpha chains picked up this beta chain off target, so its size means little. The chain links TRBV6-1 to TRBJ2-7; D remains ambiguous. Trimming pared 7 bases from V and 0 bases from J, leaving 16 bases between. Per the germline V gene, CDR1 is MNHNS and CDR2 is SASEGT. This CDR3 contains 15 residues. CDR3 region: CASNEFGASSYEQYF. CDR3 DNA sequence: TGTGCCAGCAACGAATTCGGAGCCAGCTCCTACGAGCAGTACTTC.